A single sample is the source of the 20 T cell receptor beta chains below, sequenced in a study of cytomegalovirus exposure and HLA in healthy donors. 13 Jbeta primers and 60 Vbeta primers were used for the PCR. The data were produced by immunoSEQ multiplex PCR, yet TCRdb's version contains in-frame clones alone and is incomplete. The sample lists 150,000 or so clones, approximately 82% occurring once. Sequencing was performed on PBMCs. The receptors derive from a woman aged 40-49 years in good health and CMV-seropositive.

The J gene is TRBJ1-2, the V gene TRBV27; D ambiguous. The CDR3 contains 16 residues. From germline, CDR1 is MNHEY and CDR2 SMNVEV (reference sequence). V lost 4 bases and J 4 bases, leaving 19 bases between the germline ends. CDR3 nucleotides: TGTGCCAGCAGTTCCAGACAAAACCCAATCGGCTATGGCTACACCTTC. Protein sequence: CASSSRQNPIGYGYTF.

The chain links TRBV7-9 to TRBJ2-7; D is unclear. In germline, CDR1 is SEHNR, CDR2 FQNEAQ (reference sequence). Between the trimmed V and J ends, which lost 5 bases and 2 bases, there was a span of 16 bases. This CDR3 spans 15 amino acids. CDR3 sequence (DNA): TGTGCCAGCAGCCAGACACCACAACGACCCTACGAGCAGTACTTC. It translates to CASSQTPQRPYEQYF.

This chain joins TRBV20-1 and TRBJ2-5; tentative D call: TRBD2 (5 bases). The V end was cut by 3 bases, the J end by 13 bases, with 15 bases between. The CDR3 consists of 11 residues. Per the germline V gene, CDR1 is DFQATT and CDR2 is SNEGSKA (reference sequence). This chain's CDR3 is CSASLNAAGYF. The CDR3 bases are TGCAGTGCTAGTTTGAATGCCGCGGGGTACTTC.

This chain joins TRBV7-9 and TRBJ2-1; TRBD2 matches at 10 bases. The CDR3 is 16 amino acids. The V segment lost 6 bases and the J segment 5 bases; nucleotides outside the gene matches: 10. CDR1 is SEHNR and CDR2 is FQNEAQ in the germline V gene (reference sequence). CDR3: CASSRGLAAIHNEQFF. The CDR3 DNA follows: TGTGCCAGCAGTCGAGGACTAGCGGCCATTCACAATGAGCAGTTCTTC. The full variable domain, its missing parts supplied by reference TRBV7-9 and TRBJ2-1, is DTGVSQNPRHKITKRGQNVTFRCDPISEHNRLYWYRQTLGQGPEFLTYFQNEAQLEKSRLLSDRFSAERPKGSFSTLEIQRTEQGDSAMYLCASSRGLAAIHNEQFFGPGTRLTVL.

The chain employs TRBV4-1 and TRBJ2-5, with 12 bases aligning to TRBD2. The CDR3 runs to 15 residues. J lost 5 bases, V lost 6 bases, and 7 bases had no gene match. Germline V gives CDR1 MGHRA, CDR2 YSYEKL. This chain's CDR3 is CASSLAGGPGETQYF. CDR3 sequence (DNA): TGCGCCAGCAGTCTAGCGGGAGGGCCCGGGGAGACCCAGTACTTC.

This clone was detected only once. The gene calls are TRBV6-5 and TRBJ2-5; TRBD2 might be the D (7 bases). Trimming left V 8 bases short and J 2 bases short, with 12 bases between. CDR1 and CDR2 from the germline V gene are MNHEY and SVGAGI. The CDR3 sequence is 13 residues long. The CDR3 sequence: CASGGAVQETQYF. Here the CDR3 DNA reads TGTGCCAGCGGGGGGGCTGTTCAAGAGACCCAGTACTTC.

V gene TRBV19 combines with J gene TRBJ2-7; no reliable D call. Trimming took 4 bases from V and 0 from J, leaving 4 bases between them. The CDR3 is 12 residues long. Germline CDR1 reads LNHDA; CDR2 reads SQIVND (reference sequence). The CDR3 region has the DNA TGTGCCAGTAGTACCCGCTCCTACGAGCAGTACTTC. It yields the protein CASSTRSYEQYF.

This rearrangement joins TRBV28 to TRBJ2-7; 7 bases map to TRBD1. Germline CDR1 and CDR2: MDHEN and SYDVKM. Germline trimming cut 8 bases from V and 7 bases from J; bases unmatched to any gene: 8. The CDR3 runs to 12 residues. The CDR3 loop is CASGEGAGEQYF. Written as DNA, the CDR3 is TGTGCCAGCGGTGAGGGGGCTGGTGAGCAGTACTTC.

The genes are TRBV7-8 and TRBJ2-3; TRBD2 agrees at 12 bases. CDR1 SGHVS and CDR2 FQNEAQ come from the germline V gene. This CDR3 region has 19 residues. Unmatched junction bases numbered 9, after V lost 0 bases and J lost 2 bases. The chain's CDR3 is CASSLAGLAGGLPTDTQYF. In DNA form, the CDR3 reads TGTGCCAGCAGCTTAGCAGGGCTAGCGGGAGGGCTGCCCACAGATACGCAGTATTTT.

In its sample, this clone was seen a few times. This chain connects TRBV12-5 to TRBJ1-4, with D possibly being TRBD1 (6 bases). This CDR3 region has 15 residues. CDR1 is LGHNT, CDR2 FRNRAP, per germline. The ends were cut back, 7 bases at V and 10 bases at J, with 22 bases in the middle. CDR3 region: CASVHRVSKRGKLFF. CDR3 nucleotides: TGTGCTAGTGTTCACAGGGTCTCAAAGCGTGGAAAACTGTTTTTT.

This chain joins TRBV7-8 and TRBJ2-1; TRBD1 is a possible D gene (8 bases). Germline CDR1 is SGHVS and CDR2 is FQNEAQ. CDR3 length: 18 amino acids. Trimming cost V 6 bases and J 4 bases, with 25 bases left between them. The chain's CDR3 is CASRGTGKRGLNYNEQFF. Here the CDR3 DNA reads TGTGCCAGCAGAGGGACAGGCAAAAGGGGACTAAATTACAATGAGCAGTTCTTC.

J is TRBJ2-1 and V is TRBV15; a weak D match, TRBD2 (6 bases). CDR1 LNHNV and CDR2 YYDKDF come from the germline V gene (reference sequence). This CDR3 is built from 14 residues. V gave up 0 bases and J gave up 10 bases, with 13 bases separating them. CDR3 loop: CATSRDGRASEQFF. CDR3 in DNA: TGTGCCACCAGCAGAGACGGGAGAGCTTCGGAGCAGTTCTTC.

This chain links TRBV2 with TRBJ2-7; 8 positions match TRBD1. With 6 bases clipped from V and 5 bases from J, the junction kept 6 bases outside the gene matches. Germline V CDR1 and CDR2: SNHLY, FYNNEI. The CDR3 consists of 13 residues. The CDR3, as DNA: TGTGCCAGCAGGGACAGGGCTCCTAACGAGCAGTACTTC. Encoded protein: CASRDRAPNEQYF.

The chain employs TRBV7-2 and TRBJ1-2; no clear D. CDR1 is SGHTA, CDR2 FQGNSA, per germline. The ends were cut back, 0 bases at V and 4 bases at J, with 6 bases in the middle. The CDR3 length is 13 residues. The chain's CDR3 is CASSLALSYGYTF. DNA for the CDR3: TGTGCCAGCAGCTTAGCACTGTCCTATGGCTACACCTTC.

The chain combines TRBV11-3 with TRBJ2-7, with 7 bases identical to TRBD1. Germline assignment: CDR1 SGHNT and CDR2 YENEEA. J was trimmed by 7 bases and V by 2 bases; bases with no gene match: 8. The CDR3 has 14 amino acids. The CDR3 DNA follows: TGTGCCAGCAGCTTAAACAGGGGCGGAGGAGAGCAGTACTTC. Residues: CASSLNRGGGEQYF. The full variable domain, completed using reference TRBV11-3 and TRBJ2-7, is EAGVVQSPRYKIIEKKQPVAFWCNPISGHNTLYWYLQNLGQGPELLIRYENEEAVDDSQLPKDRFSAERLKGVDSTLKIQPAELGDSAVYLCASSLNRGGGEQYFGPGTRLTVT.

In this sample, this clone turned up a few times. V is TRBV7-8 and J is TRBJ2-1, with TRBD2 matching over 7 bases. The CDR3 is 15 amino acids. Germline V gives CDR1 SGHVS, CDR2 FQNEAQ. The trim removed 5 bases at V and 15 bases at J, leaving 19 bases unmatched. The CDR3 DNA reads as TGTGCCAGCAGCCCCCGGACGGGACGGGGGGTTAGTGGGTTCTTC. It translates to CASSPRTGRGVSGFF.

The chain employs TRBV28 and TRBJ2-3; 9 positions agree with TRBD1. CDR1 is MDHEN and CDR2 is SYDVKM in the germline V gene. V lost 1 base to trimming and J lost 1 base; unmatched junction nucleotides: 3. CDR3 length equals 16 residues. In DNA, the CDR3 is TGTGCCAGCAGTTTATTGGGACAGGGAGGCACAGATACGCAGTATTTT. The encoded protein is CASSLLGQGGTDTQYF.

This clone was picked up a small number of times. The CDR3, as DNA: TGCGCCAGCGCCACTAGCGGGATACACGAGCAGTACTTC. Residues: CASATSGIHEQYF. V and J are TRBV5-1 and TRBJ2-7, with TRBD2 identical over 10 bases. The V gene's germline CDR1 is SGHRS and CDR2 YFSETQ. V lost 7 bases to trimming and J lost 5 bases; unmatched junction nucleotides: 6. The length of the CDR3 is 13 residues.

The chain has TRBV20-1 and TRBJ2-1; 9 nucleotides align to TRBD1. CDR1 DFQATT and CDR2 SNEGSKA come from the germline V gene (reference sequence). This CDR3 has 10 residues. With V trimmed by 5 bases and J by 14 bases, 4 bases remained unmatched. The CDR3 region has the DNA TGCAGTGCTGGAACAGGGGGCAAGTTCTTC. It specifies CSAGTGGKFF.

A remark on this clone: Its ends do not fully match the called genes, so a read error is possible. J is TRBJ2-1 and V is TRBV6-4, with D perhaps matching TRBD1 (6 bases). CDR1 and CDR2 from the germline V gene are MRHNA and SNTAGT. This CDR3 region has 16 residues. CDR3 nucleotide sequence: TGTGCCAGCAGTAACTCTAGACAGGAGTTAATAATGGGGCGGGTCTTC. Encoded protein: CASSNSRQELIMGRVF.